This TCR beta chain comes out of a study of T cell changes during pregnancy in multiple sclerosis. Germline V gene sequence: CDR1 MNHEY, CDR2 SVGAGI. V gave up 2 bases and J gave up 3 bases, with 10 bases separating them. CDR3 length: 14 amino acids. Only in-frame clones appear in the TCRdb table, and some are missing; sequencing was by immunoSEQ multiplex PCR. The profile shows over 60,000 clones, 90% to 95% of them singletons. This TCR was sampled from a female donor in good health, enrolled as a control in a pregnancy study. The chain combines TRBV6-5 with TRBJ2-5, with a weak D call TRBD2 (6 bases). The sample was peripheral blood, taken in the third trimester of pregnancy. The CDR3 is CASSYGRGEETQYF. The CDR3 coding sequence is TGTGCCAGCAGTTACGGGCGGGGCGAAGAGACCCAGTACTTC.